This entry lists 9 T cell receptor beta chains sequenced from one sample in a study of OX40 agonist ivuxolimab in advanced cancers. TCRdb's table, derived via immunoSEQ multiplex PCR, lists solely in-frame clones and lacks some. The data hold roughly 64,000 clones, with around 84% observed a single time. The sequencing here drew on CD4+ or CD8+ T cells sorted from blood, taken in a trial of the OX40 agonist ivuxolimab. The receptors come from an adult with an advanced solid tumor such as melanoma, head and neck, liver or kidney cancer.

The chain employs TRBV10-1 and TRBJ1-5; D unclear. Trimming removed 1 base at V and 6 bases at J, with 4 bases between. CDR1 WNHNN and CDR2 SYGVQD come from the germline V gene (reference sequence). CDR3 length: 12 amino acids. The CDR3 sequence: CASSEFGQPQHF. Here the CDR3 DNA reads TGCGCCAGCAGTGAGTTTGGTCAGCCCCAGCATTTT.

The chain has TRBV7-8 and TRBJ2-5; D ambiguous. This CDR3 is 14 amino acids long. Trimming cost V 7 bases and J 1 base, with 13 bases left between them. Germline V gene data show CDR1 as SGHVS and CDR2 as FQNEAQ. DNA of the CDR3: TGTGCCAGCACCCTACGACGGTTCCAAGAGACCCAGTACTTC. Translation: CASTLRRFQETQYF.

The chain recombines TRBV11-3 with TRBJ1-6; 9 bases are shared with TRBD1. The CDR3 has 13 amino acids. Germline CDR1 reads SGHNT; CDR2 reads YENEEA. Germline trimming cut 8 bases from V and 9 bases from J; bases unmatched to any gene: 5. The CDR3 nucleotides read TGTGCCAGCGGACAGGGGCCGGGTTCACCCCTCCACTTT. Protein product: CASGQGPGSPLHF.

This clone was found a few times. The chain recombines TRBV6-1 with TRBJ1-1, with TRBD1 matching 7 bases. This CDR3 is 13 amino acids long. CDR1 MNHNS and CDR2 SASEGT come from the germline V gene. After removal of 5 bases from V and 3 bases from J, the junction contained 3 bases not matched to a gene. The CDR3 loop reads CASSLDRDTEAFF. The CDR3 DNA follows: TGTGCCAGCAGTCTCGACAGGGACACTGAAGCTTTCTTT.

This clone is judged medium-sized. The rearrangement uses TRBV5-4 and TRBJ2-7; no firm D call. Germline values: CDR1 SGHNT, CDR2 YYREEE (reference sequence). Deletions cut 0 bases from V and 5 bases from J, with 9 bases between. This CDR3 contains 13 residues. The CDR3 DNA reads as TGTGCCAGCAGCTTGGCGGGTGGGGACGAGCAGTACTTC. Protein product: CASSLAGGDEQYF. The full variable domain, rest sourced from reference TRBV5-4 and TRBJ2-7, is ETGVTQSPTHLIKTRGQQVTLRCSSQSGHNTVSWYQQALGQGPQFIFQYYREEENGRGNFPPRFSGLQFPNYSSELNVNALELDDSALYLCASSLAGGDEQYFGPGTRLTVT.

The V call is TRBV7-9, the J call TRBJ2-5, with a tentative D call TRBD2 (6 bases). Germline CDR1 and CDR2: SEHNR and FQNEAQ (reference sequence). V lost 2 bases to trimming and J lost 5 bases, with 12 bases between them. The length of the CDR3 is 14 residues. The CDR3 reads CASSLWGRGETQYF. The CDR3 DNA follows: TGTGCCAGCAGCTTATGGGGACGGGGGGAGACCCAGTACTTC.

The rearrangement uses TRBV19 and TRBJ2-3, with 12 positions matching TRBD2. This CDR3 spans 15 amino acids. J lost 2 bases, V lost 9 bases, and 6 bases had no gene match. The germline V gene has CDR1 LNHDA and CDR2 SQIVND (reference sequence). The CDR3 DNA is TGTGCCAGCCGACTAGCGGGAGCATCCACAGATACGCAGTATTTT. Protein product: CASRLAGASTDTQYF. Together with reference TRBV19 and TRBJ2-3, the CDR3 gives the full variable domain: DGGITQSPKYLFRKEGQNVTLSCEQNLNHDAMYWYRQDPGQGLRLIYYSQIVNDFQKGDIAEGYSVSREKKESFPLTVTSAQKNPTAFYLCASRLAGASTDTQYFGPGTRLTVL.

This chain uses TRBV28 with TRBJ2-3, with D hard to call. The CDR3 extends over 12 amino acids. V shed 7 bases and J shed 2 bases, with 7 bases lying between them. Germline CDR1 MDHEN, CDR2 SYDVKM. The CDR3 is CASNTNTDTQYF. CDR3 in DNA: TGTGCCAGCAATACTAACACAGATACGCAGTATTTT.

As to this clone: Other nucleotide sequences in the sample specify the same CDR3. The rearrangement links TRBV30 to TRBJ2-7; a possible D gene is TRBD1 (6 bases). CDR1 is GTSNPN and CDR2 is SVGIG in the germline V gene (reference sequence). The germline V and J ends were trimmed by 5 bases and 1 base, with 9 bases remaining between them. The CDR3 sequence is 12 residues long. CDR3 sequence reads: CAWGQSSYEQYF. The CDR3 nucleotides are TGTGCCTGGGGACAGAGTTCCTACGAGCAGTACTTC.